Listed below are T cell receptor beta chains from one sample, sequenced in a study of blood T cell repertoires in COVID-19. Method: immunoSEQ multiplex PCR; TCRdb's copy keeps in-frame clones and lacks some. The sample consists of some 400,000 clones, about 90% of them appearing once. The sequencing input was peripheral blood. These receptors came from a woman aged 55-69 years with COVID-19, enrolled during active disease. The CDR3 runs from the conserved cysteine through the conserved F or W. D genes are given only for firm matches. Clone size is not always given. Where it is, it says once, few, many or a class for expanded clones.

d_call: TRBD2
j_call: TRBJ2-1
clone_size: once
v_call: TRBV7-2
cdr3_nt: TGTGCCAGCAGCCCGACTAGCGGGGGGGGCTATGAGCAGTTCTTC
cdr3_aa: CASSPTSGGGYEQFF

d_call: TRBD1
j_call: TRBJ1-2
clone_size: .
v_call: TRBV3-1/TRBV3-2
cdr3_nt: TGTGCCACAACAGGGGAGCCCCATAACTATGGCTACACCTTC
cdr3_aa: CATTGEPHNYGYTF

d_call: .
j_call: TRBJ2-3
clone_size: .
v_call: TRBV18
cdr3_nt: TGTGCCAGCTCTCGAAGCAGCACAGATACGCAGTATTTT
cdr3_aa: CASSRSSTDTQYF

d_call: TRBD1
j_call: TRBJ1-5
clone_size: .
v_call: TRBV19
cdr3_nt: TGTGCCAGTAGTAAACAGGGGGCGACGAGCAATCAGCCCCAGCATTTT
cdr3_aa: CASSKQGATSNQPQHF

d_call: .
j_call: TRBJ2-3
clone_size: .
v_call: TRBV12-3/TRBV12-4
cdr3_nt: TGTGCCAGCAGTTCTGAGCGTACGCAGTATTTT
cdr3_aa: CASSSERTQYF

d_call: .
j_call: TRBJ1-2
clone_size: once
v_call: TRBV27
cdr3_nt: TGTGCCAGCAGTTTATCGGTACAGCTCGTCTATGGCTACACCTTC
cdr3_aa: CASSLSVQLVYGYTF

d_call: .
j_call: TRBJ2-2
clone_size: .
v_call: TRBV9
cdr3_nt: TGTGCCAGCAGCGTCACAAGGAACACCGGGGAGCTGTTTTTT
cdr3_aa: CASSVTRNTGELFF

d_call: TRBD1
j_call: TRBJ1-5
clone_size: .
v_call: TRBV5-6
cdr3_nt: TGTGCCAGCAGCTATTGGGACAGGTATCAGCCCCAGCATTTT
cdr3_aa: CASSYWDRYQPQHF

d_call: .
j_call: TRBJ2-5
clone_size: .
v_call: TRBV5-1
cdr3_nt: TGCGCCAGCAGAAACAGGGACCAAGAGACCCAGTACTTC
cdr3_aa: CASRNRDQETQYF

d_call: .
j_call: TRBJ2-7
clone_size: .
v_call: TRBV6-6
cdr3_nt: TGTGCCAGCAGTTACAGAGGGATCGACGACTACGAGCAGTACTTC
cdr3_aa: CASSYRGIDDYEQYF

d_call: .
j_call: TRBJ2-3
clone_size: .
v_call: TRBV4-1
cdr3_nt: TGCGCCAGCAGCCAAGATGGTAGTATTGTAGATACGCAGTATTTT
cdr3_aa: CASSQDGSIVDTQYF

d_call: TRBD2
j_call: TRBJ2-7
clone_size: .
v_call: TRBV6-2/TRBV6-3
cdr3_nt: TGTGCCAGCAGTTACGGACTAGCGGACCTGGCTAAGGAGCAGTACTTC
cdr3_aa: CASSYGLADLAKEQYF

d_call: .
j_call: TRBJ2-7
clone_size: .
v_call: TRBV5-1
cdr3_nt: TGCGCCAGCAGCGCCCAGGGCGAGCAGTACTTC
cdr3_aa: CASSAQGEQYF

d_call: .
j_call: TRBJ2-7
clone_size: .
v_call: TRBV29-1
cdr3_nt: TGCAGCGTTGTACAGATTTACGAGCAGTACTTC
cdr3_aa: CSVVQIYEQYF

d_call: TRBD2
j_call: TRBJ2-3
clone_size: .
v_call: TRBV10-3
cdr3_nt: TGTGCCATCAGTGGGTCCTTAGCGGGGGGGTTCGATACGCAGTATTTT
cdr3_aa: CAISGSLAGGFDTQYF

d_call: TRBD1
j_call: TRBJ1-1
clone_size: .
v_call: TRBV11-3
cdr3_nt: TGTGCCAGCAGCCCCCACAGGGGGGGGAACACTGAAGCTTTCTTT
cdr3_aa: CASSPHRGGNTEAFF

d_call: TRBD1
j_call: TRBJ2-7
clone_size: once
v_call: TRBV18
cdr3_nt: TGTGCCAGCTCCTTAAACAGGGGGGCCGGCGAGCAGTACTTC
cdr3_aa: CASSLNRGAGEQYF

d_call: .
j_call: TRBJ2-5
clone_size: .
v_call: TRBV12-3/TRBV12-4
cdr3_nt: TGTGCCAGCAGCCAACAAGAGACCCAGTACTTC
cdr3_aa: CASSQQETQYF

d_call: TRBD2
j_call: TRBJ2-7
clone_size: .
v_call: TRBV19
cdr3_nt: TGTGCCACCCGGGCGGGGGGCGAGCAGTACTTC
cdr3_aa: CATRAGGEQYF

d_call: TRBD2
j_call: TRBJ2-1
clone_size: few
v_call: TRBV7-9
cdr3_nt: TGTGCCAGCAGCTTAGGCCCTAGCGGGGGCAATGAGCAGTTCTTC
cdr3_aa: CASSLGPSGGNEQFF

d_call: .
j_call: TRBJ1-1
clone_size: .
v_call: TRBV10-3
cdr3_nt: TGTGCCATCAGGCAGGGGAGCTGGAACACTGAAGCTTTCTTT
cdr3_aa: CAIRQGSWNTEAFF

d_call: TRBD1
j_call: TRBJ1-3
clone_size: many
v_call: TRBV30
cdr3_nt: TGTGCCTGCTCCGGGACAGGTGGAAACACCATATATTTT
cdr3_aa: CACSGTGGNTIYF

d_call: .
j_call: TRBJ2-7
clone_size: .
v_call: TRBV29-1
cdr3_nt: TGCAGCGTTGAAGGGGGCACTACCTACGAGCAGTACTTC
cdr3_aa: CSVEGGTTYEQYF

d_call: TRBD1
j_call: TRBJ1-4
clone_size: .
v_call: TRBV5-6
cdr3_nt: TGTGCCAGCAGCTTGGAGGACAGGGGTTTTGAAAAACTGTTTTTT
cdr3_aa: CASSLEDRGFEKLFF

d_call: TRBD1
j_call: TRBJ1-2
clone_size: .
v_call: TRBV30
cdr3_nt: TGTGCCTGGAGTAACGTCCCGGGACAGGGAGCCTATGGCTACACCTTC
cdr3_aa: CAWSNVPGQGAYGYTF

d_call: .
j_call: TRBJ2-1
clone_size: .
v_call: TRBV5-1
cdr3_nt: TGCGCCAGCAGCTCAGCGGCCCACTCCTACAATGAGCAGTTCTTC
cdr3_aa: CASSSAAHSYNEQFF

d_call: .
j_call: TRBJ2-7
clone_size: .
v_call: TRBV29-1
cdr3_nt: TGCAGCGTTTCGGTGGGGGCTGCCTACGAGCAGTACTTC
cdr3_aa: CSVSVGAAYEQYF

d_call: .
j_call: TRBJ1-2
clone_size: .
v_call: TRBV5-1
cdr3_nt: TGCGCCAGCAGCTTGTTGGGGGGTGGCTATGGCTACACCTTC
cdr3_aa: CASSLLGGGYGYTF

d_call: .
j_call: TRBJ1-5
clone_size: .
v_call: TRBV7-2
cdr3_nt: TGTGCCAGCAGCGCACAGATTAGCAATCAGCCCCAGCATTTT
cdr3_aa: CASSAQISNQPQHF

d_call: TRBD2
j_call: TRBJ2-2
clone_size: .
v_call: TRBV6-5
cdr3_nt: TGTGCCAGCAGGAGCGGGGGCTCGAACACCGGGGAGCTGTTTTTT
cdr3_aa: CASRSGGSNTGELFF

d_call: TRBD1
j_call: TRBJ2-7
clone_size: once
v_call: TRBV4-1
cdr3_nt: TGCGCCAGCAGCCAAGAGACAGGGGGGGCGGGCGAGCAGTACTTC
cdr3_aa: CASSQETGGAGEQYF

d_call: TRBD1
j_call: TRBJ1-4
clone_size: .
v_call: TRBV6-1
cdr3_nt: TGTGCCAGCAGTGACAGGGGGTGGACTAATGAAAAACTGTTTTTT
cdr3_aa: CASSDRGWTNEKLFF

d_call: TRBD1
j_call: TRBJ1-1
clone_size: .
v_call: TRBV3-1/TRBV3-2
cdr3_nt: TGTGCCAGCACCTATTCGACAGGGGACGCTTTCTTT
cdr3_aa: CASTYSTGDAFF

d_call: .
j_call: TRBJ1-2
clone_size: .
v_call: TRBV19
cdr3_nt: TGTGCCAGTAGTATAGGTGGTATTCCACAACAAGACTATGGCTACACCTTC
cdr3_aa: CASSIGGIPQQDYGYTF

d_call: .
j_call: TRBJ2-5
clone_size: .
v_call: TRBV7-2
cdr3_nt: TGTGCCAGCAGCCCCCGTGGGCAGGTATTCCAAGAGACCCAGTACTTC
cdr3_aa: CASSPRGQVFQETQYF

d_call: TRBD2
j_call: TRBJ2-1
clone_size: .
v_call: TRBV10-3
cdr3_nt: TGTGCCATCAGTGGTTCACGTAATCTAGCGGGGGGGATTCACAATGAGCAGTTCTTC
cdr3_aa: CAISGSRNLAGGIHNEQFF

d_call: TRBD1
j_call: TRBJ2-5
clone_size: .
v_call: TRBV11-2
cdr3_nt: TGTGCCAGCAGCCCGACAGGGCGCCAAGAGACCCAGTACTTC
cdr3_aa: CASSPTGRQETQYF

d_call: .
j_call: TRBJ1-2
clone_size: .
v_call: TRBV6-5
cdr3_nt: TGTGCCAGCAGTTCTCGTAGTGTTGGCTACACCTTC
cdr3_aa: CASSSRSVGYTF

d_call: .
j_call: TRBJ1-1
clone_size: .
v_call: TRBV12-3/TRBV12-4
cdr3_nt: TGTGCCAGCAGTTTGAGAGACACTGAAGCTTTCTTT
cdr3_aa: CASSLRDTEAFF

d_call: TRBD2
j_call: TRBJ2-2
clone_size: .
v_call: TRBV5-1
cdr3_nt: TGCGCCAGCAGCTTTACCTCTAGCGGTCCAATGTCGAACACCGGGGAGCTGTTTTTT
cdr3_aa: CASSFTSSGPMSNTGELFF

d_call: .
j_call: TRBJ1-1
clone_size: once
v_call: TRBV28
cdr3_nt: TGTGCCAGCACTCTTTCGGCCAGGCTTGTTGAAGCTTTCTTT
cdr3_aa: CASTLSARLVEAFF

d_call: TRBD1
j_call: TRBJ1-5
clone_size: .
v_call: TRBV6-2/TRBV6-3
cdr3_nt: TGTGCCAGCAGTTCAACAGGGGTGGGTCAGCCCCAGCATTTT
cdr3_aa: CASSSTGVGQPQHF

d_call: .
j_call: TRBJ2-1
clone_size: .
v_call: TRBV30
cdr3_nt: TGTGCCTGGGGCCCGGGGAATAGGGATGAGCAGTTCTTC
cdr3_aa: CAWGPGNRDEQFF

d_call: .
j_call: TRBJ1-4
clone_size: .
v_call: TRBV2
cdr3_nt: TGTGCCAGCACGGGGGGCGTAGGAGAAAAACTGTTTTTT
cdr3_aa: CASTGGVGEKLFF

d_call: .
j_call: TRBJ1-1
clone_size: .
v_call: TRBV19
cdr3_nt: TGTGCCAGTAGTATAGGAAACAGGAACACTGAAGCTTTCTTT
cdr3_aa: CASSIGNRNTEAFF

d_call: TRBD1
j_call: TRBJ2-7
clone_size: once
v_call: TRBV25-1
cdr3_nt: TGTGCCAGCAGTGAAACGGGACAGATGAGCTCCTACGAGCAGTACTTC
cdr3_aa: CASSETGQMSSYEQYF

d_call: .
j_call: TRBJ1-1
clone_size: .
v_call: TRBV6-5
cdr3_nt: TGTGCCAGCAGTTACTCGACAGGACCGAACACTGAAGCTTTCTTT
cdr3_aa: CASSYSTGPNTEAFF

d_call: TRBD1
j_call: TRBJ1-1
clone_size: .
v_call: TRBV7-9
cdr3_nt: TGTGCCAGCAGCCCGCAAGACAGGGCCCGTGAAGCTTTCTTT
cdr3_aa: CASSPQDRAREAFF

d_call: TRBD1
j_call: TRBJ1-2
clone_size: .
v_call: TRBV27
cdr3_nt: TGTGCCAGCAGTTGGGACAGGGGAAACTATGGCTACACCTTC
cdr3_aa: CASSWDRGNYGYTF